The 22 T cell receptor beta chains presented below share a single source sample, sequenced in a study of blood T cell repertoires in COVID-19. Sequencing was performed with immunoSEQ multiplex PCR; in TCRdb, only in-frame clones are kept and a portion is missing. The profile shows roughly 320,000 clones, 85% of them singletons. The sequenced sample consisted of peripheral blood. These receptors were obtained from a human donor in a cohort sampled during active COVID-19.

A single count supports this clone. V gene TRBV24-1 combines with J gene TRBJ2-1; TRBD2 matches 12 bases. The CDR3 loop spans 17 amino acids. V was clipped by 3 bases and J by 7 bases; unmatched bases: 9. Germline assignment: CDR1 KGHDR and CDR2 SFDVKD. In DNA form, the CDR3 reads TGTGCCACCAGTGATACTAGCGGGGGGTCTCCTCGGAATGAGCAGTTCTTC. It encodes CATSDTSGGSPRNEQFF.

The chain combines TRBV7-6 with TRBJ2-2; D possibly corresponds to TRBD2 (6 bases). The CDR3 sequence is 16 residues long. Germline V gene lookup returns CDR1 SGHVS and CDR2 FNYEAQ. Trimming pared 0 bases from V and 0 bases from J, leaving 8 bases between. This CDR3 reads CASSLAGGANTGELFF. For the CDR3, the DNA is TGTGCCAGCAGCTTAGCGGGCGGGGCGAACACCGGGGAGCTGTTTTTT.

The chain links TRBV7-3 to TRBJ1-2, with 7 bases aligning to TRBD1. The CDR3 loop spans 15 amino acids. CDR1 is SGHTA and CDR2 is FQGTGA in the germline V gene. With V trimmed by 2 bases and J by 3 bases, 6 bases remained unmatched. The CDR3 bases are TGTGCCAGCAGCTTATTGGGCAGGGGGGACTATGGCTACACCTTC. This codes for CASSLLGRGDYGYTF. The variable domain in full, with the rest retrieved from reference TRBV7-3 and TRBJ1-2, is GAGVSQTPSNKVTEKGKYVELRCDPISGHTALYWYRQSLGQGPEFLIYFQGTGAADDSGLPNDRFFAVRPEGSVSTLKIQRTERGDSAVYLCASSLLGRGDYGYTFGSGTRLTVV.

The J gene is TRBJ2-3, the V gene TRBV3-1 (or the pseudogene TRBV3-2), with 15 bases aligning to TRBD2. Germline V gene lookup returns CDR1 LGHDT and CDR2 YNNKEL (reference sequence). V lost 5 bases, J lost 5 bases, and 14 bases stayed unmatched. CDR3 length equals 19 residues. CDR3 amino acids: CASSYFRTSGGADGDTQYF. The CDR3 nucleotides read TGTGCCAGCAGCTATTTTCGGACTAGCGGGGGGGCAGACGGAGATACGCAGTATTTT.

The V gene is TRBV19, the J gene TRBJ1-1; the D is unclear. Per germline, CDR1 LNHDA and CDR2 SQIVND (reference sequence). This CDR3 has 14 amino acids. Trimming left V 6 bases short and J 3 bases short, with 14 bases between. CDR3 loop: CASSWREHDTEAFF. The DNA of the CDR3 is TGTGCCAGTAGCTGGAGGGAGCATGACACTGAAGCTTTCTTT.

This clone was seen a single time. The chain combines TRBV19 with TRBJ1-6, with no clear D. The germline V and J ends were trimmed by 0 bases and 8 bases, with 11 bases remaining between them. The CDR3 has 15 residues. In germline, CDR1 is LNHDA, CDR2 SQIVND (reference sequence). Here the CDR3 DNA reads TGTGCCAGTAGTATAGACCCAGGAATGGATTCACCCCTCCACTTT. Amino acids: CASSIDPGMDSPLHF.

The V gene is TRBV6-1, the J gene TRBJ1-1; D perhaps matches TRBD1 (5 bases). CDR3 length: 15 amino acids. The V and J ends lost 3 bases and 0 bases respectively, with 11 bases between them. Germline CDR1 MNHNS, CDR2 SASEGT. The CDR3 bases are TGTGCCAGCAGTGAGCGGGGCCAACTGAACACTGAAGCTTTCTTT. This translates into CASSERGQLNTEAFF.

This clone showed up just a few times. This sequence joins TRBV24-1 and TRBJ1-2; 9 positions agree with TRBD1. J gave up 5 bases and V 0 bases, and 0 bases lay outside the gene matches. The CDR3 has 14 residues. From germline, CDR1 is KGHDR and CDR2 SFDVKD. CDR3 in DNA: TGTGCCACCAGTGATTTGGGACAGGGGTATGGCTACACCTTC. This gives the protein CATSDLGQGYGYTF.

This chain connects TRBV10-2 to TRBJ1-1; a weak D match, TRBD1 (6 bases). V was clipped by 8 bases and J by 8 bases, with 12 bases between them. In germline, CDR1 is WSHSY, CDR2 SAAADI. This CDR3 contains 11 residues. The CDR3 DNA follows: TGCGCCAGCTTTGGGACACGGGAAGCTTTCTTT. Translated, it gives CASFGTREAFF.

The chain is built from TRBV19 and TRBJ1-5, with 7 bases that match TRBD1. Unmatched junction bases numbered 11, after V lost 4 bases and J lost 11 bases. Germline CDR1 is LNHDA and CDR2 is SQIVND (reference sequence). CDR3 length: 14 amino acids. CDR3 sequence: CASSTTGVSRSQHF. In DNA form, the CDR3 reads TGTGCCAGTAGTACTACAGGGGTTTCGCGGTCCCAGCATTTT. Combining the CDR3 with reference TRBV19 and TRBJ1-5 gives the whole variable domain DGGITQSPKYLFRKEGQNVTLSCEQNLNHDAMYWYRQDPGQGLRLIYYSQIVNDFQKGDIAEGYSVSREKKESFPLTVTSAQKNPTAFYLCASSTTGVSRSQHFGDGTRLSIL.

The chain has TRBV5-6 and TRBJ1-2, with a weak D call TRBD1 (6 bases). Germline assignment: CDR1 SGHDT and CDR2 YYEEEE. The CDR3 extends over 15 amino acids. V dropped 4 bases and J dropped 7 bases, with 20 bases sitting between them. The CDR3 here is CASSGGEMGHSGYTF. The CDR3 region has the DNA TGTGCCAGCAGCGGGGGAGAGATGGGACACTCTGGCTACACCTTC.

The V and J genes are TRBV18 and TRBJ2-7; D gene unclear. Per the germline V gene, CDR1 is KGHSH and CDR2 is LQKENI. The CDR3 consists of 13 residues. The V end lost 2 bases, the J end lost 3 bases, and 8 bases lay between the germline ends. The CDR3 sequence: CASSPEDNYEQYF. The DNA for the CDR3 is TGTGCCAGCTCACCAGAAGACAACTACGAGCAGTACTTC.

The rearrangement uses TRBV2 and TRBJ2-1, with TRBD2 identical over 12 bases. Germline V gene data show CDR1 as SNHLY and CDR2 as FYNNEI. CDR3 length: 22 amino acids. V gave up 6 bases and J gave up 7 bases; unmatched junction bases: 28. CDR3 in DNA: TGTGCCAGCAGGGGACAGCCGTTTACGGTTATATCTAGCGGGGGGGCCCTTAATGAGCAGTTCTTC. Its translation: CASRGQPFTVISSGGALNEQFF. The full variable domain, completed using reference TRBV2 and TRBJ2-1, is EPEVTQTPSHQVTQMGQEVILRCVPISNHLYFYWYRQILGQKVEFLVSFYNNEISEKSEIFDDQFSVERPDGSNFTLKIRSTKLEDSAMYFCASRGQPFTVISSGGALNEQFFGPGTRLTVL.

The rearrangement uses TRBV5-6 and TRBJ2-5, with 10 bases aligning to TRBD2. The CDR3 totals 14 residues. Germline V gene data show CDR1 as SGHDT and CDR2 as YYEEEE. The trim removed 8 bases at V and 0 bases at J, leaving 4 bases unmatched. DNA for the CDR3: TGTGCCAGTATACTAGCGGGGAACCAAGAGACCCAGTACTTC. Protein sequence: CASILAGNQETQYF.

J is TRBJ1-1 and V is TRBV29-1; 8 bases line up with TRBD1. Germline V gene data show CDR1 as SQVTM and CDR2 as ANQGSEA. The CDR3 runs to 13 residues. The trim removed 6 bases at V and 0 bases at J, leaving 3 bases unmatched. The CDR3 DNA reads as TGCAGCGTACGACAGGGGATGAACACTGAAGCTTTCTTT. Translating it yields CSVRQGMNTEAFF.

Only one count was recorded for this clone. This chain uses TRBV6-5 with TRBJ1-2, with 9 positions matching TRBD1. V lost 0 bases, J lost 7 bases, and 9 bases stayed unmatched. The CDR3 totals 16 residues. Germline V gene data show CDR1 as MNHEY and CDR2 as SVGAGI. The CDR3 loop is CASSYSLQGTGFGYTF. CDR3 coding DNA: TGTGCCAGCAGTTACTCCCTACAAGGGACAGGGTTTGGCTACACCTTC.

V usage is TRBV27 and J usage is TRBJ1-1; 7 bases agree with TRBD1. This CDR3 has 15 residues. Looked up from germline, CDR1 is MNHEY and CDR2 is SMNVEV (reference sequence). With V trimmed by 5 bases and J by 1 base, 7 bases remained unmatched. The CDR3 DNA sequence: TGTGCCAGCAGTCCGCGGACAGGAGCGAACACTGAAGCTTTCTTT. Translating gives CASSPRTGANTEAFF.

This rearrangement joins TRBV5-1 to TRBJ2-7; D ambiguous. The germline V and J ends were trimmed by 0 bases and 8 bases, with 18 bases remaining between them. Germline V CDR1 and CDR2: SGHRS, YFSETQ. The CDR3 length is 15 residues. In DNA form, the CDR3 reads TGCGCCAGCAGCTTGGATTACGGCAACTACGAGCAGCAGTACTTC. Protein: CASSLDYGNYEQQYF.

The chain carries TRBV10-3 and TRBJ2-2, with 10 bases fitting TRBD1. The CDR3 has 16 residues. Germline CDR1 is ENHRY and CDR2 is SYGVKD. V was pared by 6 bases and J by 6 bases, with 10 bases of the junction left unmatched. The chain's CDR3 is CAIRPGTGEGSGELFF. DNA of the CDR3: TGTGCCATCAGACCCGGGACAGGGGAGGGGTCCGGGGAGCTGTTTTTT.

This clone showed up just once. V and J are TRBV9 and TRBJ2-2; D is unclear. The V gene's germline CDR1 is SGDLS and CDR2 YYNGEE. The CDR3 is 15 residues long. Trimming stripped 0 bases from V and 7 bases from J, with 13 bases between. CDR3 sequence: CASSVDGGLGGELFF. CDR3 DNA sequence: TGTGCCAGCAGCGTAGACGGCGGTTTAGGCGGGGAGCTGTTTTTT. Full variable domain (outside the CDR3, taken from reference TRBV9 and TRBJ2-2): DSGVTQTPKHLITATGQRVTLRCSPRSGDLSVYWYQQSLDQGLQFLIQYYNGEERAKGNILERFSAQQFPDLHSELNLSSLELGDSALYFCASSVDGGLGGELFFGEGSRLTVL.

The chain has TRBV30 and TRBJ2-7, with D maybe TRBD2 (5 bases). The CDR3 is 13 residues long. Germline CDR1 GTSNPN, CDR2 SVGIG (reference sequence). The germline V and J ends were trimmed by 5 bases and 0 bases, with 11 bases remaining between them. CDR3 sequence: CAWAPGSSYEQYF. The CDR3 bases are TGTGCCTGGGCCCCGGGGAGCTCCTACGAGCAGTACTTC.

CDR3 sequence: CASSFATGGFSGYTF. CDR3 DNA: TGTGCCAGCAGCTTCGCGACAGGGGGCTTCTCTGGCTACACCTTC. The genes are TRBV5-4 and TRBJ1-2, with 10 bases lining up with TRBD1. The J segment lost 7 bases and the V segment lost 2 bases, leaving 8 bases of the junction unmatched. Germline CDR1 reads SGHNT; CDR2 reads YYREEE (reference sequence). The CDR3 is 15 residues long.